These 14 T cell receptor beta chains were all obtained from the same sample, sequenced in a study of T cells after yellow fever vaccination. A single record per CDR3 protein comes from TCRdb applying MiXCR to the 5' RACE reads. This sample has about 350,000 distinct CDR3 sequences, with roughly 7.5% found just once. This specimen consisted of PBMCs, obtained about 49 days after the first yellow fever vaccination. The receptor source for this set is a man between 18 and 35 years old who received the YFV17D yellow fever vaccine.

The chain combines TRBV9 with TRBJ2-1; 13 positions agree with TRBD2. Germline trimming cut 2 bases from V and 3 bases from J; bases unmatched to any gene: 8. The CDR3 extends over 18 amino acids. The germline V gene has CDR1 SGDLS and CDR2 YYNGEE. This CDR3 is CASSVFTSGGAGYNEQFF. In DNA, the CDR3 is TGTGCCAGCAGCGTGTTTACTAGCGGGGGGGCGGGCTACAATGAGCAGTTCTTC.

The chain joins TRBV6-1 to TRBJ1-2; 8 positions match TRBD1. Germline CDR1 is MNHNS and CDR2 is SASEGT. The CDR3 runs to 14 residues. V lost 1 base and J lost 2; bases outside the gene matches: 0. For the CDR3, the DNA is TGTGCCAGCAGTGAAGGGACAGGGAACTATGGCTACACCTTC. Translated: CASSEGTGNYGYTF.

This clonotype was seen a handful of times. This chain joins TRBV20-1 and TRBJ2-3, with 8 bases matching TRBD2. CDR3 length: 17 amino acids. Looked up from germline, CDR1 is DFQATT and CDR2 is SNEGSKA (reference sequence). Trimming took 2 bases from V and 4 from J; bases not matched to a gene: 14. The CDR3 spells CSARSQLKRGFADTQYF. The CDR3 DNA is TGCAGTGCTAGAAGCCAGCTAAAGCGGGGGTTTGCAGATACGCAGTATTTT.

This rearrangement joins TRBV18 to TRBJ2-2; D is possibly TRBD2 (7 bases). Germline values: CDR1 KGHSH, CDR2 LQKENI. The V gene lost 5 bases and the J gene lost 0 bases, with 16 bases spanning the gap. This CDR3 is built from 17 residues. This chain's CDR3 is CASSSATGGTNTGELFF. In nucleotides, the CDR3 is TGTGCCAGCTCATCCGCTACGGGGGGCACGAACACCGGGGAGCTGTTTTTT.

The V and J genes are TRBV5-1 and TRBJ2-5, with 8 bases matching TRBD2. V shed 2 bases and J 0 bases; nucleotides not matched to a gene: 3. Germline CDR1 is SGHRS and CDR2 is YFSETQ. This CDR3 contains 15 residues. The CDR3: CASSFGSGDQETQYF. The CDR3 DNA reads TGCGCCAGCAGCTTCGGTAGCGGGGACCAAGAGACCCAGTACTTC.

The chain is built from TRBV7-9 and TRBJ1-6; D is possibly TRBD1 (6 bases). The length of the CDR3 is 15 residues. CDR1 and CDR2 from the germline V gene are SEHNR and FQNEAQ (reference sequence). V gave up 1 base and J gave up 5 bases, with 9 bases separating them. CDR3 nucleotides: TGTGCCAGCAGCTTAGGGAGGGGGGATAATTCACCCCTCCACTTT. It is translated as CASSLGRGDNSPLHF.

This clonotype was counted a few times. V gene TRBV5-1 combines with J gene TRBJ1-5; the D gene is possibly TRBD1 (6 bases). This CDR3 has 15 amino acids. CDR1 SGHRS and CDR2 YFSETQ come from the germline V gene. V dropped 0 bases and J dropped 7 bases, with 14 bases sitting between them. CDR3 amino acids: CASSLGWPGGQPQHF. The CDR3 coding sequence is TGCGCCAGCAGCTTGGGTTGGCCGGGGGGCCAGCCCCAGCATTTT.

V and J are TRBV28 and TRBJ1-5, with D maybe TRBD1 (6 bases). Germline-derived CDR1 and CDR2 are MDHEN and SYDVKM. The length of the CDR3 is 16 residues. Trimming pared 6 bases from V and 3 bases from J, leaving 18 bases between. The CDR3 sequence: CASSAFKWDNNQPQHF. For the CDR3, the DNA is TGTGCCAGCAGCGCTTTCAAGTGGGACAACAATCAGCCCCAGCATTTT.

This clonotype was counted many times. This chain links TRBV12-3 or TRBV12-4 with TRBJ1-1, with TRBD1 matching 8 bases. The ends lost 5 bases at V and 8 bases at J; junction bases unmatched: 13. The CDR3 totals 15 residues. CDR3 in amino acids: CASSAGTGPSSEAFF. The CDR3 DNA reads TGTGCCAGCAGTGCCGGGACAGGTCCTTCTTCAGAAGCTTTCTTT.

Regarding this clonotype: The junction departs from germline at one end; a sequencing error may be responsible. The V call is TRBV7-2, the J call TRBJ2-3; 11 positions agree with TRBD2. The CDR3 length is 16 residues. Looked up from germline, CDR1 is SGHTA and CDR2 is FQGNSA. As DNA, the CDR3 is TGTGCCAGCAGCTGGTACCTAGCGGGGGGTGCAGATACGCAGTGTTTT. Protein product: CASSWYLAGGADTQCF.

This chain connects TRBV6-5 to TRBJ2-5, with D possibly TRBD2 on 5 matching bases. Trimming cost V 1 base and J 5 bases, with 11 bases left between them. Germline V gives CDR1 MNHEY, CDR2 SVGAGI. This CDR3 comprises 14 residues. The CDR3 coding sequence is TGTGCCAGCAGTTACTACCCGCGCGGGGAGACCCAGTACTTC. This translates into CASSYYPRGETQYF.

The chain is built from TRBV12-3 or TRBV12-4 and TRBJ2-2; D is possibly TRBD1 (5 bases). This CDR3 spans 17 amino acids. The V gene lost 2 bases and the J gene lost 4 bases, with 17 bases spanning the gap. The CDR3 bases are TGTGCCAGCAGTTTAAGCCGGGTGGGTGGGGCCACCGGGGAGCTGTTTTTT. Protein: CASSLSRVGGATGELFF.

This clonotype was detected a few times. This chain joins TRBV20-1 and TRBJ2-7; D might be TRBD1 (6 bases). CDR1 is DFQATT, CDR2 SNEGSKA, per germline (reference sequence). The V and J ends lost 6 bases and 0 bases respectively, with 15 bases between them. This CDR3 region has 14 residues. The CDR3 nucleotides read TGCAGTGCCGTGGGACAACTTAGCTCCTACGAGCAGTACTTC. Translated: CSAVGQLSSYEQYF.

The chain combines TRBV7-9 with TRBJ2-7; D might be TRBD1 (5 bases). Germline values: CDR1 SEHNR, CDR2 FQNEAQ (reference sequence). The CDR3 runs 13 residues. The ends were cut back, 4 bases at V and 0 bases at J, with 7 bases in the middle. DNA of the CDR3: TGTGCCAGCAGCTCAGGGCACTCCTACGAGCAGTACGTC. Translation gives CASSSGHSYEQYV.